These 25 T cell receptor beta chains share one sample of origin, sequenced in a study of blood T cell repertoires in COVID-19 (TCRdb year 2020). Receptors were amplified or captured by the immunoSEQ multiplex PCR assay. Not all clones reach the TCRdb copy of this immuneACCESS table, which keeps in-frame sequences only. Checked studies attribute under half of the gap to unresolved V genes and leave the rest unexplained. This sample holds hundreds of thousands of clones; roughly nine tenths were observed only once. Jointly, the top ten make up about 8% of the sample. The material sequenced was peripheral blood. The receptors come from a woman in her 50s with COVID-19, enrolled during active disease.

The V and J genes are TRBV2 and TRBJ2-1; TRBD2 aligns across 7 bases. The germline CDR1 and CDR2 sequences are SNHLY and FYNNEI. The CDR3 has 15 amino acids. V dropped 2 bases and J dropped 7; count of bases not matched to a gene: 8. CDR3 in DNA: TGTGCCAGCAGTGAACTCCGGGGGGAAGTAAATGAGCAGTTCTTC. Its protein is CASSELRGEVNEQFF.

CDR3 protein: CASSTQQDLEGYTF. Written as DNA, the CDR3 is TGTGCCAGCTCAACCCAACAGGATCTAGAGGGCTACACCTTC. V is TRBV18 and J is TRBJ1-2; the D gene is possibly TRBD1 (5 bases). Germline-derived CDR1 and CDR2 are KGHSH and LQKENI. This CDR3 has 14 amino acids. V lost 5 bases and J 8 bases, leaving 18 bases between the germline ends.

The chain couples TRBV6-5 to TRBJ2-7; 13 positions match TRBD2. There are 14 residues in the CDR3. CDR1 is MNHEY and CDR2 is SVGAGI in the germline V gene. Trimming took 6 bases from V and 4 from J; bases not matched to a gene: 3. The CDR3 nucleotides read TGTGCCAGCAGGGGACTAGCGGGGATATACGAGCAGTACTTC. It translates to CASRGLAGIYEQYF.

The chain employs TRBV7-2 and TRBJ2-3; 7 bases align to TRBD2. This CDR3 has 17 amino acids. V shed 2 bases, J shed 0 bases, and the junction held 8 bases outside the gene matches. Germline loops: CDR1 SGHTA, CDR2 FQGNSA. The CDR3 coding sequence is TGTGCCAGCAGCTTAATCCTGACGGGGGGTAGCACAGATACGCAGTATTTT. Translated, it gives CASSLILTGGSTDTQYF.

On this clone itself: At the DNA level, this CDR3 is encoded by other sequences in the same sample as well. CDR3 DNA: TGCGCCAGCAGCCAAGATTCCAGGGGCTCTGGAAACACCATATATTTT. It specifies CASSQDSRGSGNTIYF. This chain connects TRBV4-1 to TRBJ1-3; TRBD1 might be the D (6 bases). V lost 0 bases and J lost 0, with 9 bases in between. Germline lookup yields CDR1 MGHRA and CDR2 YSYEKL. The CDR3 has 16 residues.

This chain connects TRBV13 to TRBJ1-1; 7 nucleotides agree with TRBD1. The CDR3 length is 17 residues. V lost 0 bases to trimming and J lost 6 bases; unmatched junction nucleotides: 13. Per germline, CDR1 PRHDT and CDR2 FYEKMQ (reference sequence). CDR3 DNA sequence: TGTGCCAGCAGCTTAGGTGACAGGGTAGGAGGACGCCCTGAAGCTTTCTTT. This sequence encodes CASSLGDRVGGRPEAFF.

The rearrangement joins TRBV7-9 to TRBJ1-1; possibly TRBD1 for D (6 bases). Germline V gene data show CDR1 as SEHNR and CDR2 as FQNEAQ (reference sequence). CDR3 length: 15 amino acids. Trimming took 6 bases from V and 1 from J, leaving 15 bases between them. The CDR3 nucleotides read TGTGCCAGCAGGGCTACCGGGACAACGAACACTGAAGCTTTCTTT. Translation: CASRATGTTNTEAFF.

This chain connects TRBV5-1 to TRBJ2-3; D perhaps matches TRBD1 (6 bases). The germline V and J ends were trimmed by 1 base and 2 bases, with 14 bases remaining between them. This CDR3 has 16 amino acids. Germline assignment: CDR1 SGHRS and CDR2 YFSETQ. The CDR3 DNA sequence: TGCGCCAGCAGCTTGAGGACAGCGGATGCCACAGATACGCAGTATTTT. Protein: CASSLRTADATDTQYF.

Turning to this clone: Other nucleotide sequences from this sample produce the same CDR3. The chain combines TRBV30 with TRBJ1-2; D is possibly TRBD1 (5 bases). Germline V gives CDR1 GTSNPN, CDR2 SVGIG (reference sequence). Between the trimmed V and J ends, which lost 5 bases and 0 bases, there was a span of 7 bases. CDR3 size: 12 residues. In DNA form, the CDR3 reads TGTGCCTGGGAAGGGGCTAACTATGGCTACACCTTC. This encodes CAWEGANYGYTF.

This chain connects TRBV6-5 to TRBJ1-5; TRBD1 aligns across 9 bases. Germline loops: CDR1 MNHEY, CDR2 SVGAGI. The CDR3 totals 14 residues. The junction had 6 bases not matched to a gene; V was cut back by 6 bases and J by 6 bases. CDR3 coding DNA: TGTGCCAGCAGACCCGGGACAGGGTTTCAGCCCCAGCATTTT. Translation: CASRPGTGFQPQHF.

CDR3 sequence (DNA): TGTGCCAGCAGCTCAAGCCCGACAGGTAGATATGGCTACACCTTC. Translating it yields CASSSSPTGRYGYTF. The V and J genes are TRBV27 and TRBJ1-2, with a tentative D call TRBD1 (6 bases). The CDR3 length is 15 residues. The germline V and J ends were trimmed by 6 bases and 5 bases, with 19 bases remaining between them. The germline gives CDR1 MNHEY, CDR2 SMNVEV (reference sequence).

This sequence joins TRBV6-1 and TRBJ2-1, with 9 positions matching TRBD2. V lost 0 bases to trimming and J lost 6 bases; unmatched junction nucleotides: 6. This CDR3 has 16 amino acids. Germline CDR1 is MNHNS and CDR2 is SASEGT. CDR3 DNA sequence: TGTGCCAGCAGTGAAGCGCGGGGGGGGCCTTTCAATGAGCAGTTCTTC. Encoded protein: CASSEARGGPFNEQFF.

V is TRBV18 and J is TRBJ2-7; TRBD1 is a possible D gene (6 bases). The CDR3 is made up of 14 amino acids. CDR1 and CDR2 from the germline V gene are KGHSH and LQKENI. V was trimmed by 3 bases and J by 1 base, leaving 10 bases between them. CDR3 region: CASSPQQGSYEQYF. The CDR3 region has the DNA TGTGCCAGCTCACCCCAACAGGGTTCCTACGAGCAGTACTTC.

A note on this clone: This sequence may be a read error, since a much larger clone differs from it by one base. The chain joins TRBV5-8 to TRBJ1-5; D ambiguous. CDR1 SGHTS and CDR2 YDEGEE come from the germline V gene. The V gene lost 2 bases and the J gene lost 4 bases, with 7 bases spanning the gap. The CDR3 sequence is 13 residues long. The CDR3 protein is CASSFTANQPQHF. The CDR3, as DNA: TGTGCCAGCAGCTTTACAGCTAATCAGCCCCAGCATTTT.

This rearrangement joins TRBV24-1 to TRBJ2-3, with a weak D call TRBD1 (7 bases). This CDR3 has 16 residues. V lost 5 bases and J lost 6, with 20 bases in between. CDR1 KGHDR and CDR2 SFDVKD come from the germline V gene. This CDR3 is CATSAAAGTAGDTQYF. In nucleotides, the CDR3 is TGTGCCACCAGTGCCGCTGCGGGGACAGCAGGGGATACGCAGTATTTT.

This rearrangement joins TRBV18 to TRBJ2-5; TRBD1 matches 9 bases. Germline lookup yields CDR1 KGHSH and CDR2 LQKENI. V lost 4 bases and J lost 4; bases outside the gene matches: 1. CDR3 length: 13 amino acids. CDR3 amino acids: CASSRDRAETQYF. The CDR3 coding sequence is TGTGCCAGCTCACGGGACAGGGCAGAGACCCAGTACTTC.

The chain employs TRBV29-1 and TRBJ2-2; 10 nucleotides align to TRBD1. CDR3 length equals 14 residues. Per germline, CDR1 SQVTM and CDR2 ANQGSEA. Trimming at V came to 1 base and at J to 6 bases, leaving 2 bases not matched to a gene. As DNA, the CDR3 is TGCAGCGTTGAAGGACAGGGGGCGCCCGGGGAGCTGTTTTTT. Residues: CSVEGQGAPGELFF.

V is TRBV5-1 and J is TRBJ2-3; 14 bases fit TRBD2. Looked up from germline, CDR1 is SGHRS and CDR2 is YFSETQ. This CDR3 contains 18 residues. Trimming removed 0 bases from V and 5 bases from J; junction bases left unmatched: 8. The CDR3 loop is CASSLVPLTSGGEDTQYF. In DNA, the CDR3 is TGCGCCAGCAGCTTGGTGCCCCTGACTAGCGGGGGGGAAGATACGCAGTATTTT.

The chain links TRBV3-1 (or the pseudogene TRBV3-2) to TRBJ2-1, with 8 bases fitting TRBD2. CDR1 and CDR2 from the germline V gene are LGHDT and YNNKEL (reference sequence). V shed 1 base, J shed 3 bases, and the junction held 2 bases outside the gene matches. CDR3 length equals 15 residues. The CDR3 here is CASSQVAGLYNEQFF. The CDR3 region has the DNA TGTGCCAGCAGCCAAGTAGCGGGGCTCTACAATGAGCAGTTCTTC.

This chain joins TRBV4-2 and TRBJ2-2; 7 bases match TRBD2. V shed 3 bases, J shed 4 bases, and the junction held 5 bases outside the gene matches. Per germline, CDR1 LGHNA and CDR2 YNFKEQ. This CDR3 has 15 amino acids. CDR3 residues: CASSQRERGTGELFF. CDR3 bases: TGTGCCAGCAGCCAGAGAGAGCGGGGCACCGGGGAGCTGTTTTTT.

CDR3 in amino acids: CASSLQGAYGELFF. CDR3 nucleotides: TGTGCCAGCAGCTTACAGGGGGCGTACGGGGAGCTGTTTTTT. The V call is TRBV7-3, the J call TRBJ2-2, with TRBD1 identical over 8 bases. The J segment lost 7 bases and the V segment lost 2 bases, leaving 3 bases of the junction unmatched. Germline loops: CDR1 SGHTA, CDR2 FQGTGA. This CDR3 spans 14 amino acids.

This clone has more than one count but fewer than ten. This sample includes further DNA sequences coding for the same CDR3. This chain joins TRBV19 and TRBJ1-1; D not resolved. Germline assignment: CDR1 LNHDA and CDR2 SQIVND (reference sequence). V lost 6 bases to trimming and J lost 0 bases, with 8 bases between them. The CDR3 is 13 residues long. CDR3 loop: CASSTTLNTEAFF. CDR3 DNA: TGTGCCAGTAGCACAACGCTGAACACTGAAGCTTTCTTT.

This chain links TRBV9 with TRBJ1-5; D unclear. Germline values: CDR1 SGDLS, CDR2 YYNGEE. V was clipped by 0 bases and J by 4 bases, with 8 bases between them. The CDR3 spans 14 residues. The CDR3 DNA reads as TGTGCCAGCAGCGTAGAGGGAGATAATCAGCCCCAGCATTTT. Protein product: CASSVEGDNQPQHF. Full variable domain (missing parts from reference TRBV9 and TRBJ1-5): DSGVTQTPKHLITATGQRVTLRCSPRSGDLSVYWYQQSLDQGLQFLIQYYNGEERAKGNILERFSAQQFPDLHSELNLSSLELGDSALYFCASSVEGDNQPQHFGDGTRLSIL.

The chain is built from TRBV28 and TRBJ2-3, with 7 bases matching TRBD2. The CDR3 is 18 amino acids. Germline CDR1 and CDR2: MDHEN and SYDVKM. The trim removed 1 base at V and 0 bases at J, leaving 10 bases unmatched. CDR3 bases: TGTGCCAGCAGTTTATCCCCCGGGAGGATATCTAGCACAGATACGCAGTATTTT. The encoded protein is CASSLSPGRISSTDTQYF. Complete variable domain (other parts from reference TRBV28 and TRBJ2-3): DVKVTQSSRYLVKRTGEKVFLECVQDMDHENMFWYRQDPGLGLRLIYFSYDVKMKEKGDIPEGYSVSREKKERFSLILESASTNQTSMYLCASSLSPGRISSTDTQYFGPGTRLTVL.

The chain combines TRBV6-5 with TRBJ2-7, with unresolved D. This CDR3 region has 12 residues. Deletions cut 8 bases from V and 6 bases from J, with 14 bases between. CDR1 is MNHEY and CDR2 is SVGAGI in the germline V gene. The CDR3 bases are TGTGCCAGCGGCAGGTTAGGCCGCGAGCAGTACTTC. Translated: CASGRLGREQYF.